This T cell receptor (beta chain) is drawn from a study of T cell changes during pregnancy in multiple sclerosis. With 0 bases clipped from V and 5 bases from J, the junction kept 11 bases outside the gene matches. CDR1 and CDR2 (germline): LNHNV, YYDKDF (reference sequence). This CDR3 has 17 residues. Only in-frame clones appear in the TCRdb table, and some are missing; sequencing was by immunoSEQ multiplex PCR. The data hold more than 85,000 clones, with roughly 94% observed a single time. This chain uses TRBV15 with TRBJ2-7, with 9 bases lining up with TRBD2. This material consisted of peripheral blood, taken after pregnancy. The receptor's source is a female donor in good health, enrolled as a control in a pregnancy study. CDR3 amino acids: CATSRDLGGRASDEQYF. CDR3 nucleotides: TGTGCCACCAGCAGAGATTTAGGCGGGAGGGCGTCTGACGAGCAGTACTTC.